These 3 T cell receptor beta chains came from one sample sequenced in a study of T cell responses to AZD1222 COVID-19 vaccine (dated by TCRdb to the early 2020s). Receptor amplification or capture employed the immunoSEQ multiplex PCR assay. Held by TCRdb, this immuneACCESS table contains in-frame sequences only and omits some clones. Under half of the omission traces to an unresolved V gene where checked; the cause of the rest is unknown. This sample comprises approximately 100,000 clones, approximately 91% of them detected only once. Jointly, the top ten make up approximately 4.9% of the sample. Read against the paper, the sample's time point label means: baseline before first vaccination. Sequenced material: peripheral blood, taken on day 0 of AZD1222 vaccination. The origin of the receptors is an adult in good health.

The chain links TRBV27 to TRBJ1-1; no clear D. V shed 7 bases and J shed 1 base, with 16 bases lying between them. The CDR3 is 15 residues long. CDR1 and CDR2 from the germline V gene are MNHEY and SMNVEV (reference sequence). CDR3 coding DNA: TGTGCCAGCACCCCCCGGGGTGGAAGGAACACTGAAGCTTTCTTT. Protein: CASTPRGGRNTEAFF.

This CDR3 reads CASSQDPQGYQPQHF. CDR3 sequence (DNA): TGCGCCAGCAGCCAAGATCCCCAGGGTTACCAGCCCCAGCATTTT. The chain employs TRBV4-1 and TRBJ1-5; D perhaps matches TRBD1 (5 bases). The ends were cut back, 0 bases at V and 7 bases at J, with 13 bases in the middle. The CDR3 runs 15 residues. Looked up from germline, CDR1 is MGHRA and CDR2 is YSYEKL.

This clone was picked up one time. The chain has TRBV5-6 and TRBJ1-5; TRBD1 aligns across 8 bases. This CDR3 has 16 amino acids. Germline CDR1 is SGHDT and CDR2 is YYEEEE. Trimming removed 0 bases from V and 4 bases from J; junction bases left unmatched: 6. CDR3 DNA sequence: TGTGCCAGCAGCTTGGCAGGACAGGGCTGGAATCAGCCCCAGCATTTT. This gives the protein CASSLAGQGWNQPQHF.